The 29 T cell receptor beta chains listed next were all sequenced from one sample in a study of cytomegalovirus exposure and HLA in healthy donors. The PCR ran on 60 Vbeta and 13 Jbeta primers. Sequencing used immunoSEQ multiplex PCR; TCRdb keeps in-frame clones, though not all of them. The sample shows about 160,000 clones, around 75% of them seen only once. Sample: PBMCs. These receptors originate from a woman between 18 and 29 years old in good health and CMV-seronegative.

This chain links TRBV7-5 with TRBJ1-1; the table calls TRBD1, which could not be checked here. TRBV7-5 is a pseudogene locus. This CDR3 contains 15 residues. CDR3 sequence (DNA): TGTGCCAGAAGCTTAGGTGGGACAGAGAACACTGAAGCTTTCTTT. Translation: CARSLGGTENTEAFF.

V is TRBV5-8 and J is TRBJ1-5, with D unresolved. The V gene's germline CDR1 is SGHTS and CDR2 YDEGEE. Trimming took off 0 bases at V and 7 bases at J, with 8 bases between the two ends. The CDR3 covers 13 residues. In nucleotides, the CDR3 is TGTGCCAGCAGCTTGGCGGGTTGGCAGCCCCAGCATTTT. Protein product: CASSLAGWQPQHF.

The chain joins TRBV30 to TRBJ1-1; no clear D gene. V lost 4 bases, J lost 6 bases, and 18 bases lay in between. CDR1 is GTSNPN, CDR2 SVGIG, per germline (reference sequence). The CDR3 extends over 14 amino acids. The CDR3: CAWIGSLGRAEAFF. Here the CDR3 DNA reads TGTGCCTGGATAGGGAGTCTCGGTCGTGCTGAAGCTTTCTTT.

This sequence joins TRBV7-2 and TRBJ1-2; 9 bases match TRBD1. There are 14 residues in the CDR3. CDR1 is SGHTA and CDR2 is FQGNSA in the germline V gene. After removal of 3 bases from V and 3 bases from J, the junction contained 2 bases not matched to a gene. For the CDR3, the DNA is TGTGCCAGCAGCTTCGACAGGGGGGACTATGGCTACACCTTC. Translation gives CASSFDRGDYGYTF. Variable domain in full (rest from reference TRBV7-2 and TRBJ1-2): GAGVSQSPSNKVTEKGKDVELRCDPISGHTALYWYRQSLGQGLEFLIYFQGNSAPDKSGLPSDRFSAERTGGSVSTLTIQRTQQEDSAVYLCASSFDRGDYGYTFGSGTRLTVV.

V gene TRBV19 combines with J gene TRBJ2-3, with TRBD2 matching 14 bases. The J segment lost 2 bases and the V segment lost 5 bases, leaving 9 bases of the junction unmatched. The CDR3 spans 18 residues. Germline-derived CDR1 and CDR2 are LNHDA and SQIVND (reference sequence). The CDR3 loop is CASSLAGTSGGPTDTQYF. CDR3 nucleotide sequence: TGTGCCAGTAGTTTAGCCGGGACTAGCGGGGGACCCACAGATACGCAGTATTTT.

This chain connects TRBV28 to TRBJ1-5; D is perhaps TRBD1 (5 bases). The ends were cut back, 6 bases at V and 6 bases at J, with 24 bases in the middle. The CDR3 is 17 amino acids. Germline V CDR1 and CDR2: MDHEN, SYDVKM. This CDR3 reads CASSPLGRFPGGQPQHF. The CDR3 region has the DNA TGTGCCAGCAGCCCCCTGGGGCGATTCCCCGGGGGTCAGCCCCAGCATTTT.

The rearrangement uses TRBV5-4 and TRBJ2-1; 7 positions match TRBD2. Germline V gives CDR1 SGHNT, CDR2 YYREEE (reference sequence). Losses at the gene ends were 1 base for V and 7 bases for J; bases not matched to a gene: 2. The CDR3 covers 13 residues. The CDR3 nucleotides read TGTGCCAGCAGCTTGCCTAGCGGAAATGAGCAGTTCTTC. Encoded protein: CASSLPSGNEQFF.

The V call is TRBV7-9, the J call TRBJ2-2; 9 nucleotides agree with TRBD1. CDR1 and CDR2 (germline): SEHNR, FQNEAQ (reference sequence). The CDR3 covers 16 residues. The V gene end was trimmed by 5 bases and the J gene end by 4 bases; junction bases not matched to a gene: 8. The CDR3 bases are TGTGCCAGCAGCCTAGGACAGGGGTTGGCCACCGGGGAGCTGTTTTTT. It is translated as CASSLGQGLATGELFF. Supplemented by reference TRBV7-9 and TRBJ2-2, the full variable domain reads DTGVSQNPRHKITKRGQNVTFRCDPISEHNRLYWYRQTLGQGPEFLTYFQNEAQLEKSRLLSDRFSAERPKGSFSTLEIQRTEQGDSAMYLCASSLGQGLATGELFFGEGSRLTVL.

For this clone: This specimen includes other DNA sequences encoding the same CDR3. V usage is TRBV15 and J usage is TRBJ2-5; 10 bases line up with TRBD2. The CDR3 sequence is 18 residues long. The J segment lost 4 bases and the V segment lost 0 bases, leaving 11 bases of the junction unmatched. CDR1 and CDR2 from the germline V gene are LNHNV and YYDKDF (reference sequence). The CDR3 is CATSRDWRERGGRETQYF. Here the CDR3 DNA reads TGTGCCACCAGCAGAGATTGGCGGGAGCGGGGGGGCCGAGAGACCCAGTACTTC.

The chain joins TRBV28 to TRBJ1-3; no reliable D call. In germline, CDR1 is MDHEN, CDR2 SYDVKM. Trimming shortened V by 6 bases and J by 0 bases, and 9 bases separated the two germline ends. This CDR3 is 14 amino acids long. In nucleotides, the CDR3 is TGTGCCAGCAGATCCAGACTCTCTGGAAACACCATATATTTT. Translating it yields CASRSRLSGNTIYF.

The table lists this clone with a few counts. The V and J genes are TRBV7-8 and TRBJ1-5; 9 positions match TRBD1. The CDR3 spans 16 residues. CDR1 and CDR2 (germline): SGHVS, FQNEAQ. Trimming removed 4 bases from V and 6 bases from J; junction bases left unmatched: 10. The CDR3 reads CASSSKQGAKSQPQHF. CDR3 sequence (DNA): TGTGCCAGCAGCTCGAAACAGGGGGCGAAAAGTCAGCCCCAGCATTTT.

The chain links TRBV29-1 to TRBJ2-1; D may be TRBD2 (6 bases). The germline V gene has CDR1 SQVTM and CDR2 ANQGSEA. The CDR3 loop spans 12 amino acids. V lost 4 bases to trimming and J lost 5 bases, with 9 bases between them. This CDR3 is CSVGVADNEQFF. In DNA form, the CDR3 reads TGCAGCGTTGGAGTAGCGGACAATGAGCAGTTCTTC.

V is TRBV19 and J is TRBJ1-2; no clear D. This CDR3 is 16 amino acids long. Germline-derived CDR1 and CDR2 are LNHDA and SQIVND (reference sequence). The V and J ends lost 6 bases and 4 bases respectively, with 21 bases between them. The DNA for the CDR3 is TGTGCCAGTAGGGCCCCGCGGGGTAATGGGATCTATGGCTACACCTTC. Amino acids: CASRAPRGNGIYGYTF. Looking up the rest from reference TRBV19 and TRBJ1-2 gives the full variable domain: DGGITQSPKYLFRKEGQNVTLSCEQNLNHDAMYWYRQDPGQGLRLIYYSQIVNDFQKGDIAEGYSVSREKKESFPLTVTSAQKNPTAFYLCASRAPRGNGIYGYTFGSGTRLTVV.

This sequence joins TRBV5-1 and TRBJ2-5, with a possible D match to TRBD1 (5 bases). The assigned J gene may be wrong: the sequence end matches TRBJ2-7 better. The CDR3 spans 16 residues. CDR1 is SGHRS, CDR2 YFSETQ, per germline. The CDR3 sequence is CASSLVGQGLTYEQYF. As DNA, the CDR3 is TGCGCCAGCAGCTTGGTGGGGCAGGGCTTAACCTACGAGCAGTACTTC.

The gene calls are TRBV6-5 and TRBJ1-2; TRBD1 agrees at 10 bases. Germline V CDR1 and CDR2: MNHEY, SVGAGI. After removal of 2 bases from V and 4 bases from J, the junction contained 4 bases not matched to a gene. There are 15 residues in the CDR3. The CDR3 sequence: CASSYPDRGGYGYTF. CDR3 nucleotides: TGTGCCAGCAGTTACCCGGACAGGGGGGGCTATGGCTACACCTTC.

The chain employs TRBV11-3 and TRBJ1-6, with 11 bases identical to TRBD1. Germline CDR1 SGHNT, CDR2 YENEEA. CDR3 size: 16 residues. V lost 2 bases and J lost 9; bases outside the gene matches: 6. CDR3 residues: CASSLQGTGGSSPLHF. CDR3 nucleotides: TGTGCCAGCAGCTTACAAGGGACAGGGGGATCTTCACCCCTCCACTTT.

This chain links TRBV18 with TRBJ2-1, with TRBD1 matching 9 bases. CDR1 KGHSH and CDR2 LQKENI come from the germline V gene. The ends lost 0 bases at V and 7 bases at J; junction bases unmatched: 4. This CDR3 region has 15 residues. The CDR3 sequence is CASSPPWDRDNEQFF. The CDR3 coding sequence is TGTGCCAGCTCACCACCGTGGGACAGGGATAATGAGCAGTTCTTC. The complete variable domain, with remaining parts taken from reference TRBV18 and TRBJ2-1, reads NAGVMQNPRHLVRRRGQEARLRCSPMKGHSHVYWYRQLPEEGLKFMVYLQKENIIDESGMPKERFSAEFPKEGPSILRIQQVVRGDSAAYFCASSPPWDRDNEQFFGPGTRLTVL.

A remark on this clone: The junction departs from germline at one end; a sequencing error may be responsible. This chain's CDR3 is CASSPGSGDTIYF. CDR3 bases: TGTGCCAGCTCACCAGGATCTGGAGACACCATATATTTT. The chain employs TRBV18 and TRBJ1-3; D call uncertain. CDR3 length: 13 residues. Germline assignment: CDR1 KGHSH and CDR2 LQKENI.

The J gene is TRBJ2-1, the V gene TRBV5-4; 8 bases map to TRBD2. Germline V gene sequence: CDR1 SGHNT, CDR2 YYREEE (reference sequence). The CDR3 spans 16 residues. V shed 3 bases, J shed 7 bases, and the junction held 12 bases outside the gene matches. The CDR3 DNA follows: TGTGCCAGCAGCTCCGGGGGCGGGAGGTCTATAAATGAGCAGTTCTTC. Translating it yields CASSSGGGRSINEQFF.

As DNA, the CDR3 is TGCAGCGTTGTGAGGGGGAACTATGGCTACACCTTC. Protein sequence: CSVVRGNYGYTF. This chain joins TRBV29-1 and TRBJ1-2, with D possibly TRBD1 on 6 matching bases. This CDR3 has 12 residues. The germline V gene has CDR1 SQVTM and CDR2 ANQGSEA. V lost 4 bases, J lost 2 bases, and 8 bases lay in between.

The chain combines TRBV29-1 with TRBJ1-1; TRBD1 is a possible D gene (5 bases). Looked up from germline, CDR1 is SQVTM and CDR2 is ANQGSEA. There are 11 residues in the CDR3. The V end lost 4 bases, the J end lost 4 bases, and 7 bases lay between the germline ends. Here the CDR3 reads CSVGQITEAFF. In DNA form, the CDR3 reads TGCAGCGTTGGACAGATCACTGAAGCTTTCTTT.

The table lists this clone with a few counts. The CDR3 DNA follows: TGTGCCAGCCGAAGCATGAACACTGAAGCTTTCTTT. Protein product: CASRSMNTEAFF. The chain combines TRBV14 with TRBJ1-1; D unresolved. The CDR3 loop spans 12 amino acids. Trimming took 8 bases from V and 0 from J, leaving 7 bases between them. Germline CDR1 reads SGHDN; CDR2 reads FVKESK.

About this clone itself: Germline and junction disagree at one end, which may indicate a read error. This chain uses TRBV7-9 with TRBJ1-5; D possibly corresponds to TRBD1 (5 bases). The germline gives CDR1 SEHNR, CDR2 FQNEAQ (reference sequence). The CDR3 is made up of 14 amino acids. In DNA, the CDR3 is TGTTCCAGCAGCCTCCAAGGGGTCGAGCAGCCCCAGCATTTT. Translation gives CSSSLQGVEQPQHF.

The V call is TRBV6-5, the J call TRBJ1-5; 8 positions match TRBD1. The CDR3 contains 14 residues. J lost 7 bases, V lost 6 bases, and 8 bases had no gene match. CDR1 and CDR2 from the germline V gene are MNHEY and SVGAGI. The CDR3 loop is CASRSRGLRQPQHF. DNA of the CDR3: TGTGCCAGCAGAAGCAGGGGGCTCAGGCAGCCCCAGCATTTT.

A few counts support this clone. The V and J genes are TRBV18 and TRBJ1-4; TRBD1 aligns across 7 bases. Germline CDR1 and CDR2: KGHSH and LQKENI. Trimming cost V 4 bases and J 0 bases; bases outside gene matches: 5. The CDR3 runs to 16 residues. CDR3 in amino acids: CASSQGQVATNEKLFF. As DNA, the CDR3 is TGTGCCAGCTCACAAGGACAGGTTGCAACTAATGAAAAACTGTTTTTT.

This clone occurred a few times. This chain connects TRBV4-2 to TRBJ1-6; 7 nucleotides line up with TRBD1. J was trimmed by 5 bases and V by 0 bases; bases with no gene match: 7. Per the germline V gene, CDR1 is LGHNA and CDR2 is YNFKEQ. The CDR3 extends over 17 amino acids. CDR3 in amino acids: CASSQDYSRGDNSPLHF. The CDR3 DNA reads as TGTGCCAGCAGCCAAGATTACTCCAGGGGGGATAATTCACCCCTCCACTTT.

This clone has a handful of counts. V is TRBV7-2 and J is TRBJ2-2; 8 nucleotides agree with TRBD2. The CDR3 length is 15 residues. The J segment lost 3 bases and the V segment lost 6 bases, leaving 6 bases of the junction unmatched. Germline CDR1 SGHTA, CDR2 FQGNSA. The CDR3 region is CASRQVRGDTGELFF. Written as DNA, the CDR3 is TGTGCCAGCAGACAGGTGCGGGGGGACACCGGGGAGCTGTTTTTT.

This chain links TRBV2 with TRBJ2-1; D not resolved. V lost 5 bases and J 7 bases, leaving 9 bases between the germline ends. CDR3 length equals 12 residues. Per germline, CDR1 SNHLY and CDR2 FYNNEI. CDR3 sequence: CASSSSWNEQFF. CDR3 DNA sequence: TGTGCCAGCAGTTCCAGTTGGAATGAGCAGTTCTTC. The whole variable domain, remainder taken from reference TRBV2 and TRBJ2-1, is EPEVTQTPSHQVTQMGQEVILRCVPISNHLYFYWYRQILGQKVEFLVSFYNNEISEKSEIFDDQFSVERPDGSNFTLKIRSTKLEDSAMYFCASSSSWNEQFFGPGTRLTVL.

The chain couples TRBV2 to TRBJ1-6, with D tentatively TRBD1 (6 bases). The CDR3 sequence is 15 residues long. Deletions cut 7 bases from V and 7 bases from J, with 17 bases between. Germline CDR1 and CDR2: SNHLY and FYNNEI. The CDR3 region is CASKGDKTSNSPLHF. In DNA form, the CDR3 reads TGTGCCAGCAAGGGGGACAAAACCTCCAATTCACCCCTCCACTTT.